The 19 T cell receptor beta chains presented below share a single source sample, sequenced in a study of monozygotic twins with inflammatory bowel disease. One entry per CDR3 protein, without DNA, is what TCRdb gives after re-calling the 5' RACE reads. The sample table includes about 330,000 distinct CDR3 sequences. Source material: blood. All receptors derive from a human donor with ulcerative colitis or Crohn's disease, or a healthy co-twin of an affected twin (not recorded which).

The chain links TRBV4-1 to TRBJ2-2. CDR1 and CDR2 (germline): MGHRA, YSYEKL. The CDR3 runs to 17 residues. CDR3 loop: CASSRVDMGWVTGELFF.

J is TRBJ1-2 and V is TRBV6-1; TCRdb gives TRBD1 as the D gene, but with no DNA this cannot be confirmed. Germline CDR1 is MNHNS and CDR2 is SASEGT. The CDR3 is made up of 14 amino acids. The CDR3 loop is CASSAGTGGYGYTF.

The chain couples TRBV7-2 to TRBJ2-5. The V gene's germline CDR1 is SGHTA and CDR2 FQGNSA. The CDR3 sequence is 15 residues long. The CDR3: CASSFLGTNKETQYF. Variable domain in full (rest from reference TRBV7-2 and TRBJ2-5): GAGVSQSPSNKVTEKGKDVELRCDPISGHTALYWYRQSLGQGLEFLIYFQGNSAPDKSGLPSDRFSAERTGGSVSTLTIQRTQQEDSAVYLCASSFLGTNKETQYFGPGTRLLVL.

The chain is built from TRBV11-2 and TRBJ2-7; the TCRdb D gene call, TRBD2, has no DNA to confirm it. The CDR3 totals 14 residues. The germline CDR1 and CDR2 sequences are SGHAT and FQNNGV. This CDR3 reads CASMGGRSAYEQYF.

This chain links TRBV30 with TRBJ1-4; TCRdb proposes TRBD1, but this gene call is untestable without DNA. The V gene's germline CDR1 is GTSNPN and CDR2 SVGIG (reference sequence). This CDR3 is built from 14 residues. The CDR3: CAWSAPRTPSKLFF.

The chain combines TRBV20-1 with TRBJ1-6. This CDR3 spans 12 amino acids. Germline V gene sequence: CDR1 DFQATT, CDR2 SNEGSKA (reference sequence). CDR3 in amino acids: CSVRPVANPLHF.

The CDR3 reads CASSIAAGGEYNEQFF. V gene TRBV19 combines with J gene TRBJ2-1; TCRdb's assignment of TRBD1 cannot be checked, as there is no DNA. From germline, CDR1 is LNHDA and CDR2 SQIVND (reference sequence). This CDR3 has 16 amino acids.

The chain joins TRBV20-1 to TRBJ2-6. The germline V gene encodes CDR1 DFQATT and CDR2 SNEGSKA (reference sequence). There are 15 residues in the CDR3. CDR3 sequence: CSARARLSGANVLTF.

The J gene is TRBJ2-1, the V gene TRBV10-3; TCRdb names TRBD2, which stays unverified in the absence of DNA. Germline lookup yields CDR1 ENHRY and CDR2 SYGVKD. CDR3 size: 15 residues. The CDR3 sequence: CAIKAGTNTYNEQFF.

The chain joins TRBV10-3 to TRBJ1-2. The CDR3 is 15 amino acids. Germline values: CDR1 ENHRY, CDR2 SYGVKD. The CDR3 sequence: CASTSDLNLLGGYTF.

The chain uses TRBV28 and TRBJ1-5. Germline CDR1 is MDHEN and CDR2 is SYDVKM. The CDR3 is made up of 14 amino acids. CDR3 sequence: CASSPMLNGQPQHF.

The gene calls are TRBV5-4 and TRBJ2-3; the TCRdb D gene call, TRBD1, has no DNA to confirm it. CDR3 length equals 14 residues. The germline V gene encodes CDR1 SGHNT and CDR2 YYREEE (reference sequence). The CDR3 spells CASSPREGTDTQYF. Looking up the rest from reference TRBV5-4 and TRBJ2-3 gives the full variable domain: ETGVTQSPTHLIKTRGQQVTLRCSSQSGHNTVSWYQQALGQGPQFIFQYYREEENGRGNFPPRFSGLQFPNYSSELNVNALELDDSALYLCASSPREGTDTQYFGPGTRLTVL.

This rearrangement joins TRBV18 to TRBJ1-6. The length of the CDR3 is 16 residues. Germline lookup yields CDR1 KGHSH and CDR2 LQKENI. This CDR3 reads CASSPVSGIYNSPLHF.

The CDR3 reads CASRRTGATYEQYF. V gene TRBV27 combines with J gene TRBJ2-7; no DNA is available, so the TRBD1 call from TCRdb remains unchecked. The length of the CDR3 is 14 residues. CDR1 is MNHEY and CDR2 is SMNVEV in the germline V gene (reference sequence).

J is TRBJ2-7 and V is TRBV3-1; TCRdb outputs TRBD1, but without DNA this stays unchecked. Germline CDR1 and CDR2: LGHDT and YNNKEL (reference sequence). This CDR3 spans 15 amino acids. CDR3 sequence: CASSLLYRKPYEQYF.

This chain uses TRBV29-1 with TRBJ1-2. Germline V gene data show CDR1 as SQVTM and CDR2 as ANQGSEA. This CDR3 has 14 amino acids. The CDR3 sequence is CSVPIRTINYGYTF. Together with reference TRBV29-1 and TRBJ1-2, the CDR3 gives the full variable domain: SAVISQKPSRDICQRGTSLTIQCQVDSQVTMMFWYRQQPGQSLTLIATANQGSEATYESGFVIDKFPISRPNLTFSTLTVSNMSPEDSSIYLCSVPIRTINYGYTFGSGTRLTVV.

This sequence joins TRBV5-1 and TRBJ2-2; the TCRdb D gene call, TRBD1, has no DNA to confirm it. The germline CDR1 and CDR2 sequences are SGHRS and YFSETQ. The CDR3 is made up of 17 amino acids. This CDR3 reads CASSLPPGGTNTGELFF.

V and J are TRBV29-1 and TRBJ2-7; without DNA, the TCRdb call of TRBD2 cannot be checked. This CDR3 is built from 14 residues. The germline V gene encodes CDR1 SQVTM and CDR2 ANQGSEA. The CDR3 is CSVDGEGDNYEQYF.

The chain joins TRBV5-4 to TRBJ2-5; with no DNA, the TCRdb D assignment of TRBD1 cannot be verified. Germline CDR1 is SGHNT and CDR2 is YYREEE (reference sequence). The length of the CDR3 is 16 residues. The CDR3 reads CASSLESGTEKETQYF.